One and the same sample provided the 25 T cell receptor beta chains below, sequenced in a study of cytomegalovirus exposure and HLA in healthy donors. The primer mix had 60 Vbeta and 13 Jbeta primers. Data came from immunoSEQ multiplex PCR; TCRdb stores just in-frame clones and leaves some out. This repertoire shows about 96,000 clones, under 85% found once; its top ten account for 13% to 15%. Sequenced input: PBMCs. The source is a woman in her sixties or seventies in good health and CMV-seropositive.

This chain joins TRBV9 and TRBJ2-7; unclear D gene. Germline lookup yields CDR1 SGDLS and CDR2 YYNGEE. This CDR3 has 14 amino acids. Trimming stripped 4 bases from V and 1 base from J, with 12 bases between. For the CDR3, the DNA is TGTGCCAGCAGCTCTTCCCCTTTGTCCTACGAGCAGTACTTC. Protein product: CASSSSPLSYEQYF. Drawing the rest from reference TRBV9 and TRBJ2-7, the complete variable domain is DSGVTQTPKHLITATGQRVTLRCSPRSGDLSVYWYQQSLDQGLQFLIQYYNGEERAKGNILERFSAQQFPDLHSELNLSSLELGDSALYFCASSSSPLSYEQYFGPGTRLTVT.

This chain uses TRBV30 with TRBJ2-5; D unresolved. The DNA end is more similar to TRBJ2-7, so the J call may be wrong. Germline CDR1 reads GTSNPN; CDR2 reads SVGIG (reference sequence). This CDR3 contains 13 residues. The CDR3: CAWSGGQYYEQYF. The CDR3 DNA sequence: TGTGCCTGGAGTGGTGGTCAATACTACGAGCAGTACTTC.

This sequence joins TRBV28 and TRBJ2-7, with D possibly matching TRBD1 (5 bases). Deletions cut 5 bases from V and 7 bases from J, with 15 bases between. Germline loops: CDR1 MDHEN, CDR2 SYDVKM. This CDR3 is 13 amino acids long. As DNA, the CDR3 is TGTGCCAGCAGTGCCGAAGGGGTTGGGGAGCAGTACTTC. The encoded protein is CASSAEGVGEQYF. Filled out from reference TRBV28 and TRBJ2-7, the complete variable domain reads DVKVTQSSRYLVKRTGEKVFLECVQDMDHENMFWYRQDPGLGLRLIYFSYDVKMKEKGDIPEGYSVSREKKERFSLILESASTNQTSMYLCASSAEGVGEQYFGPGTRLTVT.

This clone was observed a single time. The rearrangement links TRBV9 to TRBJ2-7, with 8 positions matching TRBD1. The V segment lost 4 bases and the J segment 4 bases; nucleotides outside the gene matches: 4. The CDR3 consists of 13 residues. Germline V lookup: CDR1 SGDLS, CDR2 YYNGEE. The CDR3 coding sequence is TGTGCCAGCAGCAGAGGACAGGGTTACGAGCAGTACTTC. Translated, it gives CASSRGQGYEQYF.

The chain links TRBV7-9 to TRBJ1-2; D is possibly TRBD1 (5 bases). This CDR3 comprises 15 residues. Germline V gene sequence: CDR1 SEHNR, CDR2 FQNEAQ (reference sequence). Trimming pared 1 base from V and 1 base from J, leaving 10 bases between. CDR3 coding DNA: TGTGCCAGCAGCTTAGTTCAGGGCTTTAACTATGGCTACACCTTC. Its translation: CASSLVQGFNYGYTF.

This clone was found once. The chain joins TRBV10-3 to TRBJ2-5, with D perhaps TRBD1 (7 bases). The J call could be wrong; TRBJ2-7 is a better fit for the DNA end. There are 14 residues in the CDR3. Germline values: CDR1 ENHRY, CDR2 SYGVKD. CDR3 in amino acids: CAISAVAGGGEQYF. The CDR3 DNA is TGTGCCATCAGTGCCGTGGCAGGGGGAGGCGAGCAGTACTTC.

The chain is built from TRBV6-6 and TRBJ2-7; weak D call: TRBD2 (6 bases). The CDR3 is 15 amino acids. Deletions cut 1 base from V and 5 bases from J, with 15 bases between. Germline loops: CDR1 MNHNY, CDR2 SVGAGI (reference sequence). The CDR3 is CASSYFPGTGHEQYF. The CDR3 DNA reads as TGTGCCAGCAGTTACTTCCCCGGGACTGGCCACGAGCAGTACTTC.

This chain links TRBV19 with TRBJ2-7; TRBD2 agrees at 7 bases. After removal of 11 bases from V and 2 bases from J, the junction contained 9 bases not matched to a gene. The germline CDR1 and CDR2 sequences are LNHDA and SQIVND (reference sequence). This CDR3 spans 13 amino acids. The CDR3 loop reads CAVRGAGPYEQYF. Here the CDR3 DNA reads TGTGCCGTACGGGGAGCGGGACCCTACGAGCAGTACTTC.

A single count supports this clone. This rearrangement joins TRBV15 to TRBJ2-7, with D possibly TRBD2 on 6 matching bases. Germline CDR1 is LNHNV and CDR2 is YYDKDF (reference sequence). This CDR3 has 14 amino acids. Trimming took 5 bases from V and 0 from J, leaving 11 bases between them. The DNA for the CDR3 is TGTGCCACCAGCTATTTGGGGGGCTCCTACGAGCAGTACTTC. Translation gives CATSYLGGSYEQYF. The whole variable domain, remainder taken from reference TRBV15 and TRBJ2-7, is DAMVIQNPRYQVTQFGKPVTLSCSQTLNHNVMYWYQQKSSQAPKLLFHYYDKDFNNEADTPDNFQSRRPNTSFCFLDIRSPGLGDTAMYLCATSYLGGSYEQYFGPGTRLTVT.

This sequence joins TRBV5-1 and TRBJ2-5; TRBD1 matches 11 bases. The V and J ends lost 3 bases and 5 bases, in that order; junction bases with no gene match: 3. In germline, CDR1 is SGHRS, CDR2 YFSETQ. The CDR3 spans 14 residues. CDR3 in amino acids: CASSWTGGMETQYF. CDR3 nucleotide sequence: TGCGCCAGCAGCTGGACAGGGGGCATGGAGACCCAGTACTTC.

This chain connects TRBV2 to TRBJ2-7, with 8 bases aligning to TRBD1. The CDR3 extends over 14 amino acids. Germline V gives CDR1 SNHLY, CDR2 FYNNEI. The ends lost 9 bases at V and 3 bases at J; junction bases unmatched: 10. For the CDR3, the DNA is TGTGCCAGGCAAGGACAGGGAGAAGGCTACGAGCAGTACTTC. This translates into CARQGQGEGYEQYF.

This clone occurred once. The chain employs TRBV10-3 and TRBJ1-3; D is uncertain. Germline CDR1 ENHRY, CDR2 SYGVKD. With 4 bases removed from V and 4 bases from J, the gap between germline ends came to 5 bases. The CDR3 is made up of 12 amino acids. CDR3 protein: CAISAPGNTIYF. In nucleotides, the CDR3 is TGTGCCATCAGTGCCCCGGGAAACACCATATATTTT.

This clone showed up just a few times. The CDR3 DNA is TGCAGCGTTGAAGATCAGGGCGGGAGCTACACCTTC. As protein: CSVEDQGGSYTF. This rearrangement joins TRBV29-1 to TRBJ1-2; perhaps TRBD1 as D (5 bases). Trimming pared 0 bases from V and 9 bases from J, leaving 11 bases between. In germline, CDR1 is SQVTM, CDR2 ANQGSEA. The CDR3 is 12 residues long.

The chain is built from TRBV6-5 and TRBJ2-1, with TRBD2 matching 8 bases. The CDR3 spans 15 residues. The germline V gene has CDR1 MNHEY and CDR2 SVGAGI. The V gene end was trimmed by 8 bases and the J gene end by 1 base; junction bases not matched to a gene: 7. In DNA form, the CDR3 reads TGTGCCAGCTATAGCGGGATAAGGTCCTACAATGAGCAGTTCTTC. Translation gives CASYSGIRSYNEQFF.

V and J are TRBV11-3 and TRBJ2-5; maybe TRBD1 (7 bases). Trimming shortened V by 5 bases and J by 3 bases, and 19 bases separated the two germline ends. The CDR3 is made up of 16 amino acids. Per the germline V gene, CDR1 is SGHNT and CDR2 is YENEEA. CDR3 sequence reads: CASSNNGGTVKETQYF. CDR3 coding DNA: TGTGCCAGCAGCAATAATGGGGGGACAGTTAAAGAGACCCAGTACTTC.

The CDR3 coding sequence is TGTGCCAGCAGTCAAAGGGACACCTCCTACGAGCAGTACTTC. Amino acids: CASSQRDTSYEQYF. The chain employs TRBV27 and TRBJ2-7, with D possibly being TRBD1 (6 bases). Deletions cut 5 bases from V and 0 bases from J, with 11 bases between. CDR1 is MNHEY and CDR2 is SMNVEV in the germline V gene (reference sequence). The CDR3 covers 14 residues.

This chain uses TRBV6-5 with TRBJ1-2, with D tentatively TRBD1 (6 bases). The V gene lost 7 bases and the J gene lost 4 bases, with 13 bases spanning the gap. The CDR3 runs 13 residues. Germline V gives CDR1 MNHEY, CDR2 SVGAGI. CDR3 bases: TGTGCCAGCACCAAAACAGGGATCTATGGCTACACCTTC. Encoded protein: CASTKTGIYGYTF.

This chain joins TRBV18 and TRBJ1-4; D is ambiguous. The CDR3 is made up of 14 amino acids. V lost 6 bases and J 3 bases, leaving 11 bases between the germline ends. Per the germline V gene, CDR1 is KGHSH and CDR2 is LQKENI. CDR3: CASSPAAANEKLFF. The CDR3 DNA sequence: TGTGCCAGCTCCCCGGCGGCGGCTAATGAAAAACTGTTTTTT.

This clone was detected once. This chain uses TRBV7-2 with TRBJ2-3, with a tentative D call TRBD1 (6 bases). The CDR3 totals 13 residues. V lost 5 bases to trimming and J lost 4 bases, with 10 bases between them. Germline CDR1 is SGHTA and CDR2 is FQGNSA. The CDR3 DNA is TGTGCCAGCAGCCAACAGGGCGCAGATACGCAGTATTTT. Protein: CASSQQGADTQYF. The full variable domain, with the rest looked up from reference TRBV7-2 and TRBJ2-3, is GAGVSQSPSNKVTEKGKDVELRCDPISGHTALYWYRQSLGQGLEFLIYFQGNSAPDKSGLPSDRFSAERTGGSVSTLTIQRTQQEDSAVYLCASSQQGADTQYFGPGTRLTVL.

The chain carries TRBV6-1 and TRBJ1-6; tentatively, D is TRBD1 (5 bases). The germline V gene encodes CDR1 MNHNS and CDR2 SASEGT. The CDR3 length is 15 residues. Trimming shortened V by 8 bases and J by 9 bases, and 20 bases separated the two germline ends. CDR3 residues: CASGAQGGQGSPLHF. CDR3 in DNA: TGTGCCAGCGGAGCTCAGGGTGGGCAGGGTTCACCCCTCCACTTT.

V usage is TRBV7-9 and J usage is TRBJ2-2; D is perhaps TRBD1 (6 bases). From germline, CDR1 is SEHNR and CDR2 FQNEAQ (reference sequence). V was clipped by 0 bases and J by 5 bases, with 10 bases between them. CDR3 length equals 15 residues. The CDR3, as DNA: TGTGCCAGCAGCTTAGCGCAGGGGCAGACCGGGGAGCTGTTTTTT. As protein: CASSLAQGQTGELFF.

With respect to this clone: Other DNA sequences in the same sample also yield this CDR3. The chain uses TRBV15 and TRBJ2-1, with a weak D call TRBD2 (6 bases). Germline assignment: CDR1 LNHNV and CDR2 YYDKDF (reference sequence). This CDR3 contains 15 residues. V was trimmed by 0 bases and J by 2 bases, leaving 8 bases between them. The CDR3 reads CATSRDREAYNEQFF. DNA for the CDR3: TGTGCCACCAGCAGAGACAGGGAGGCCTACAATGAGCAGTTCTTC.

Turning to this clone: A junction end diverges from the germline sequence, so it may reflect a read error. V and J are TRBV7-7 and TRBJ2-1; 10 bases map to TRBD1. Germline V CDR1 and CDR2: SSHAT, FNYEAQ (reference sequence). This CDR3 has 17 residues. Here the CDR3 DNA reads TGTGCTAGCAGCTTAGCGAGGACAGGGGGTTTACCCAATGAGCAGTTCTTC. This sequence encodes CASSLARTGGLPNEQFF.

V is TRBV5-4 and J is TRBJ2-1; D might be TRBD2 (5 bases). This CDR3 comprises 13 residues. With 0 bases removed from V and 6 bases from J, the gap between germline ends came to 7 bases. Germline V gene lookup returns CDR1 SGHNT and CDR2 YYREEE (reference sequence). CDR3 residues: CASSLAGFNEQFF. CDR3 nucleotides: TGTGCCAGCAGCTTGGCGGGATTCAATGAGCAGTTCTTC. The variable domain in full, completed from reference TRBV5-4 and TRBJ2-1, reads ETGVTQSPTHLIKTRGQQVTLRCSSQSGHNTVSWYQQALGQGPQFIFQYYREEENGRGNFPPRFSGLQFPNYSSELNVNALELDDSALYLCASSLAGFNEQFFGPGTRLTVL.

This clone was recorded a few times. The V call is TRBV2, the J call TRBJ1-1; a weak D match, TRBD1 (6 bases). The CDR3 extends over 12 amino acids. Germline CDR1 SNHLY, CDR2 FYNNEI. Trimming took 6 bases from V and 7 from J, leaving 12 bases between them. Here the CDR3 DNA reads TGTGCCAGCAGCGCCGACAGGAATGAAGCTTTCTTT. Translated, it gives CASSADRNEAFF.